This T cell receptor beta chain was recorded in a study of early T cells in non-severe SARS-CoV-2 infection. Overall study: Whole-blood bulk RNA, unsorted, was sequenced, and chains were unpaired.

A few counts support this clonotype. Its antigen is not identified. The study's findings and limits: A preference for anti-spike CD8 responses marked VDJdb matching, which missed private and CD4 specificities.

Using its own MiXCR run on the 5' RACE reads, TCRdb lists one record per CDR3 protein. The table includes about 29,000 distinct CDR3 sequences, roughly 5% detected once. CDR3 length equals 14 residues. CDR1 and CDR2 from the germline V gene are MNHEY and SVGEGT. The V and J ends lost 6 bases and 3 bases respectively, with 14 bases between them. The sample taken for sequencing was whole blood. The origin of this receptor is an adult who was a healthcare worker with PCR-confirmed SARS-CoV-2 infection or an uninfected control (not recorded which). The rearrangement joins TRBV6-2 or TRBV6-3 to TRBJ1-1; D gene uncertain. The CDR3 region is CASRDFLRDTEAFF. The DNA for the CDR3 is TGTGCCAGCAGGGACTTTTTGAGGGACACTGAAGCTTTCTTT.